Listed below are T cell receptor beta chains from one sample, sequenced in a study of cytomegalovirus exposure and HLA in healthy donors. Data came from immunoSEQ multiplex PCR; TCRdb stores just in-frame clones and leaves some out. The data show 250,000 to 400,000 clones, 88% seen once. Sequencing used PBMCs. These receptors all come from a man younger than 40 in good health and CMV-seronegative. Both conserved end residues are part of each CDR3. The order of the fields is D gene, J gene, clone size, V gene, CDR3 protein, CDR3 DNA. The D gene is left open where the match is weak. Clone size is shown for a subset of rows, as once, few, many or a class of expanded clone.

D gene: .
J gene: TRBJ1-6
clone size: .
V gene: TRBV10-2
CDR3 protein: CASSASGPYNSPLHF
CDR3 DNA: TGCGCCAGCAGTGCAAGCGGGCCCTATAATTCACCCCTCCACTTT

D gene: TRBD2
J gene: TRBJ2-4
clone size: .
V gene: TRBV7-9
CDR3 protein: CASSLPASGGEIAKNIQYF
CDR3 DNA: TGTGCCAGCAGCTTACCGGCTAGCGGGGGGGAAATAGCCAAAAACATTCAGTACTTC

D gene: TRBD2
J gene: TRBJ2-1
clone size: .
V gene: TRBV5-4
CDR3 protein: CASGTSGDEQFF
CDR3 DNA: TGTGCCAGTGGGACTAGCGGGGATGAGCAGTTCTTC

D gene: .
J gene: TRBJ1-3
clone size: .
V gene: TRBV6-1
CDR3 protein: CASSEYGGLAGNTIYF
CDR3 DNA: TGTGCCAGCAGTGAATACGGGGGTCTTGCTGGAAACACCATATATTTT

D gene: .
J gene: TRBJ2-3
clone size: .
V gene: TRBV6-6
CDR3 protein: CASSFPLTDTQYF
CDR3 DNA: TGTGCCAGCAGTTTCCCCCTCACAGATACGCAGTATTTT

D gene: .
J gene: TRBJ2-7
clone size: once
V gene: TRBV27
CDR3 protein: CASSLSSQRVYEQYF
CDR3 DNA: TGTGCCAGCAGTTTGTCGTCACAGAGAGTATACGAGCAGTACTTC

D gene: .
J gene: TRBJ1-5
clone size: .
V gene: TRBV19
CDR3 protein: CASSPIRGVPNQPQHF
CDR3 DNA: TGTGCCAGTAGCCCCATACGCGGGGTACCTAATCAGCCCCAGCATTTT

D gene: TRBD2
J gene: TRBJ2-7
clone size: .
V gene: TRBV11-2
CDR3 protein: CASSLSGTSGRSSYEQYF
CDR3 DNA: TGTGCCAGCAGCCTATCCGGGACTAGCGGGCGTAGCTCCTACGAGCAGTACTTC

D gene: TRBD1
J gene: TRBJ2-7
clone size: .
V gene: TRBV5-6
CDR3 protein: CASSLATGGRYEQYF
CDR3 DNA: TGTGCCAGCAGCTTGGCAACAGGGGGCAGGTACGAGCAGTACTTC

D gene: .
J gene: TRBJ2-7
clone size: .
V gene: TRBV28
CDR3 protein: CASSLVGADYEQYF
CDR3 DNA: TGTGCCAGCAGTTTAGTGGGGGCAGATTACGAGCAGTACTTC

D gene: TRBD1
J gene: TRBJ1-2
clone size: .
V gene: TRBV5-1
CDR3 protein: CASSLGQGLGYTF
CDR3 DNA: TGCGCCAGCAGCTTGGGACAGGGGTTGGGCTACACCTTC

D gene: .
J gene: TRBJ2-1
clone size: .
V gene: TRBV7-2
CDR3 protein: CASSLLPNEQFF
CDR3 DNA: TGTGCCAGCAGCTTACTTCCCAATGAGCAGTTCTTC

D gene: TRBD2
J gene: TRBJ2-1
clone size: .
V gene: TRBV4-1
CDR3 protein: CASTPRGGPPQGEQFF
CDR3 DNA: TGCGCCAGCACCCCACGGGGGGGGCCTCCTCAGGGGGAGCAGTTCTTC

D gene: .
J gene: TRBJ2-1
clone size: .
V gene: TRBV27
CDR3 protein: CASSLRGTSMDEQFF
CDR3 DNA: TGTGCCAGCAGTTTAAGGGGGACGTCGATGGATGAGCAGTTCTTC

D gene: .
J gene: TRBJ2-5
clone size: .
V gene: TRBV7-5
CDR3 protein: CVRSLKLGHRAETQYF
CDR3 DNA: TGTGTCAGAAGCTTAAAGCTTGGACATCGGGCGGAGACCCAGTACTTC

D gene: .
J gene: TRBJ2-5
clone size: .
V gene: TRBV5-4
CDR3 protein: CASSLDSGQETQYF
CDR3 DNA: TGTGCCAGCAGCTTGGACAGCGGGCAAGAGACCCAGTACTTC

D gene: .
J gene: TRBJ1-3
clone size: .
V gene: TRBV30
CDR3 protein: CAWSPGTGNTIYF
CDR3 DNA: TGTGCCTGGAGCCCAGGGACTGGAAACACCATATATTTT

D gene: TRBD1
J gene: TRBJ1-1
clone size: .
V gene: TRBV2
CDR3 protein: CARNLGTGEAFF
CDR3 DNA: TGTGCCAGGAACCTAGGGACAGGGGAGGCTTTCTTT

D gene: .
J gene: TRBJ2-2
clone size: .
V gene: TRBV15
CDR3 protein: CATSRDLLRGELFF
CDR3 DNA: TGTGCCACCAGCAGAGATTTATTGCGCGGGGAGCTGTTTTTT

D gene: TRBD1
J gene: TRBJ2-2
clone size: .
V gene: TRBV4-3
CDR3 protein: CASSHQTGDGELFF
CDR3 DNA: TGCGCCAGCAGCCACCAGACAGGGGACGGGGAGCTGTTTTTT

D gene: TRBD1
J gene: TRBJ2-7
clone size: .
V gene: TRBV30
CDR3 protein: CAWRTGTYEQYF
CDR3 DNA: TGTGCCTGGAGGACAGGGACCTACGAGCAGTACTTC

D gene: TRBD1
J gene: TRBJ2-1
clone size: .
V gene: TRBV4-2
CDR3 protein: CASSQEDRVAYNEQFF
CDR3 DNA: TGTGCCAGCAGCCAAGAGGACAGGGTTGCCTACAATGAGCAGTTCTTC

D gene: .
J gene: TRBJ2-1
clone size: .
V gene: TRBV23-1
CDR3 protein: CASSQSGRGSYNEQFF
CDR3 DNA: TGCGCCAGCAGTCAATCGGGAAGGGGATCCTACAATGAGCAGTTCTTC

D gene: TRBD1
J gene: TRBJ2-7
clone size: .
V gene: TRBV27
CDR3 protein: CASIPGQVPYEQYF
CDR3 DNA: TGTGCCAGCATCCCGGGACAGGTTCCCTACGAGCAGTACTTC

D gene: .
J gene: TRBJ1-4
clone size: .
V gene: TRBV5-5
CDR3 protein: CASSVQSNQEKLFF
CDR3 DNA: TGTGCCAGCAGCGTACAATCAAACCAGGAAAAACTGTTTTTT

D gene: .
J gene: TRBJ1-2
clone size: .
V gene: TRBV7-9
CDR3 protein: CASSPAGQLNYGYTF
CDR3 DNA: TGTGCCAGCAGCCCCGCAGGACAGTTAAACTATGGCTACACCTTC

D gene: TRBD1
J gene: TRBJ1-5
clone size: .
V gene: TRBV6-1
CDR3 protein: CASSELDRGNQPQHF
CDR3 DNA: TGTGCCAGCAGTGAGTTGGACAGGGGTAATCAGCCCCAGCATTTT

D gene: .
J gene: TRBJ1-5
clone size: .
V gene: TRBV9
CDR3 protein: CASSVGLNSNQPQHF
CDR3 DNA: TGTGCCAGCAGCGTGGGCCTGAATAGCAATCAGCCCCAGCATTTT

D gene: TRBD1
J gene: TRBJ1-1
clone size: .
V gene: TRBV6-5
CDR3 protein: CASRTGGFFEAFF
CDR3 DNA: TGTGCCAGCAGAACAGGGGGCTTCTTCGAAGCTTTCTTT

D gene: .
J gene: TRBJ2-7
clone size: .
V gene: TRBV27
CDR3 protein: CASSLGQNTYEQYF
CDR3 DNA: TGTGCCAGCAGTTTAGGGCAGAATACCTACGAGCAGTACTTC

D gene: TRBD1
J gene: TRBJ2-5
clone size: .
V gene: TRBV27
CDR3 protein: CASSLKGTGGYGETQYF
CDR3 DNA: TGTGCCAGCAGTTTAAAGGGGACAGGGGGCTACGGGGAGACCCAGTACTTC

D gene: TRBD1
J gene: TRBJ2-5
clone size: .
V gene: TRBV19
CDR3 protein: CASSTRRDRGQETQYF
CDR3 DNA: TGTGCCAGTAGTACACGCCGGGACAGGGGACAAGAGACCCAGTACTTC

D gene: .
J gene: TRBJ1-1
clone size: .
V gene: TRBV18
CDR3 protein: CASSPRGLGETEAFF
CDR3 DNA: TGTGCCAGCTCACCGAGGGGGTTGGGGGAGACTGAAGCTTTCTTT

D gene: TRBD1
J gene: TRBJ2-6
clone size: .
V gene: TRBV29-1
CDR3 protein: CSARQGRSGANVLTF
CDR3 DNA: TGCAGCGCCCGACAGGGGCGGTCTGGGGCCAACGTCCTGACTTTC

D gene: .
J gene: TRBJ2-7
clone size: .
V gene: TRBV13
CDR3 protein: CASSLGEGGLPYEQYF
CDR3 DNA: TGTGCCAGCAGCTTAGGCGAGGGGGGGCTCCCCTACGAGCAGTACTTC

D gene: TRBD1
J gene: TRBJ2-4
clone size: .
V gene: TRBV6-5
CDR3 protein: CASSYGQGAKNIQYF
CDR3 DNA: TGTGCCAGCAGTTACGGACAGGGAGCCAAAAACATTCAGTACTTC

D gene: TRBD1
J gene: TRBJ1-5
clone size: few
V gene: TRBV19
CDR3 protein: CASSTLDRASNQPQHF
CDR3 DNA: TGTGCCAGTAGTACCCTAGACAGGGCGAGCAATCAGCCCCAGCATTTT

D gene: .
J gene: TRBJ2-3
clone size: .
V gene: TRBV4-2
CDR3 protein: CASSQEYQRVSDTQYF
CDR3 DNA: TGTGCCAGCAGCCAAGAATACCAGCGGGTATCAGATACGCAGTATTTT

D gene: TRBD1
J gene: TRBJ2-1
clone size: .
V gene: TRBV13
CDR3 protein: CASSLEGAGEQFF
CDR3 DNA: TGTGCCAGCAGCTTAGAGGGGGCAGGCGAGCAGTTCTTC

D gene: .
J gene: TRBJ1-1
clone size: .
V gene: TRBV19
CDR3 protein: CASSSVMNTEAFF
CDR3 DNA: TGTGCCAGTAGTAGCGTCATGAACACTGAAGCTTTCTTT

D gene: .
J gene: TRBJ2-3
clone size: .
V gene: TRBV12-5
CDR3 protein: CASGLVLVRSTDTQYF
CDR3 DNA: TGTGCTAGTGGTTTGGTACTAGTCAGAAGCACAGATACGCAGTATTTT

D gene: TRBD1
J gene: TRBJ1-1
clone size: .
V gene: TRBV4-1
CDR3 protein: CASSQPGQGAIRTEAFF
CDR3 DNA: TGCGCCAGCAGCCAACCGGGACAGGGGGCGATAAGGACTGAAGCTTTCTTT

D gene: TRBD2
J gene: TRBJ2-3
clone size: .
V gene: TRBV11-2
CDR3 protein: CASSFGGGLSDTQYF
CDR3 DNA: TGTGCCAGCAGCTTCGGCGGGGGGTTATCGGATACGCAGTATTTT

D gene: .
J gene: TRBJ1-4
clone size: .
V gene: TRBV30
CDR3 protein: CAWSVPGVHEKLFF
CDR3 DNA: TGTGCCTGGAGTGTACCGGGTGTTCATGAAAAACTGTTTTTT

D gene: .
J gene: TRBJ2-2
clone size: .
V gene: TRBV2
CDR3 protein: CASSEVSRAGELFF
CDR3 DNA: TGTGCCAGCAGTGAAGTTTCGAGGGCCGGGGAGCTGTTTTTT

D gene: TRBD2
J gene: TRBJ2-2
clone size: .
V gene: TRBV7-2
CDR3 protein: CASSLVASGGIDTGELFF
CDR3 DNA: TGTGCCAGCAGCTTAGTAGCTAGCGGGGGGATCGACACCGGGGAGCTGTTTTTT

D gene: .
J gene: TRBJ2-5
clone size: once
V gene: TRBV10-3
CDR3 protein: CAISERGPGFQETQYF
CDR3 DNA: TGTGCCATCAGTGAAAGGGGCCCTGGTTTCCAAGAGACCCAGTACTTC

D gene: .
J gene: TRBJ1-1
clone size: .
V gene: TRBV18
CDR3 protein: CASSPQGGMNTEAFF
CDR3 DNA: TGTGCCAGCTCACCTCAGGGCGGCATGAACACTGAAGCTTTCTTT

D gene: TRBD1
J gene: TRBJ1-1
clone size: .
V gene: TRBV29-1
CDR3 protein: CSALTGTMNTEAFF
CDR3 DNA: TGCAGCGCCTTGACAGGGACCATGAACACTGAAGCTTTCTTT

D gene: TRBD2
J gene: TRBJ2-1
clone size: .
V gene: TRBV19
CDR3 protein: CASRLLAGGTDEQFF
CDR3 DNA: TGTGCCAGTAGACTTCTAGCGGGGGGGACGGATGAGCAGTTCTTC

D gene: TRBD1
J gene: TRBJ1-2
clone size: .
V gene: TRBV11-2
CDR3 protein: CASSPAGQGANYGYTF
CDR3 DNA: TGTGCCAGCAGCCCCGCGGGACAGGGAGCTAACTATGGCTACACCTTC

D gene: TRBD1
J gene: TRBJ1-2
clone size: .
V gene: TRBV6-5
CDR3 protein: CASSSGTGIYGYTF
CDR3 DNA: TGTGCCAGCAGTTCCGGGACAGGGATCTATGGCTACACCTTC

D gene: .
J gene: TRBJ1-1
clone size: .
V gene: TRBV5-1
CDR3 protein: CASSSDGGITKAFF
CDR3 DNA: TGCGCCAGCAGCTCCGACGGAGGAATAACGAAAGCTTTCTTT

D gene: .
J gene: TRBJ2-3
clone size: .
V gene: TRBV4-3
CDR3 protein: CASSPRGHFTQYF
CDR3 DNA: TGCGCCAGCAGCCCCCGGGGACATTTTACGCAGTATTTT

D gene: .
J gene: TRBJ1-5
clone size: .
V gene: TRBV7-9
CDR3 protein: CASSHDSAYQPQHF
CDR3 DNA: TGTGCCAGCAGCCATGACTCGGCCTATCAGCCCCAGCATTTT

D gene: .
J gene: TRBJ1-2
clone size: .
V gene: TRBV7-2
CDR3 protein: CASSVQSVGYGYTF
CDR3 DNA: TGTGCCAGCAGCGTACAGTCGGTGGGCTATGGCTACACCTTC

D gene: .
J gene: TRBJ1-1
clone size: .
V gene: TRBV9
CDR3 protein: CASSIKLGGVGVNTEAFF
CDR3 DNA: TGTGCCAGCAGCATCAAACTTGGCGGGGTCGGAGTGAACACTGAAGCTTTCTTT

D gene: TRBD1
J gene: TRBJ2-5
clone size: .
V gene: TRBV4-1
CDR3 protein: CASSHPTGGRETQYF
CDR3 DNA: TGCGCCAGCAGCCACCCGACAGGGGGCCGGGAGACCCAGTACTTC